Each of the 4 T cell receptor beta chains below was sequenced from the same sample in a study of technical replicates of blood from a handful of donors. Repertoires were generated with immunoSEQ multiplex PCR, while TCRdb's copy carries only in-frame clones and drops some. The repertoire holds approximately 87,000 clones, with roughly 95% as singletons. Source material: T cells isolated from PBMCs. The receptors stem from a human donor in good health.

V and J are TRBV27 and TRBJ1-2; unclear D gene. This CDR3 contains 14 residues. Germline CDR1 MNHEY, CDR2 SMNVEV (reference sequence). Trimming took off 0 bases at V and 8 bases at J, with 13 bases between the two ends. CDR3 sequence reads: CASSLSAGSRGYTF. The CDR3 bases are TGTGCCAGCAGTTTATCGGCGGGGAGTCGAGGCTACACCTTC.

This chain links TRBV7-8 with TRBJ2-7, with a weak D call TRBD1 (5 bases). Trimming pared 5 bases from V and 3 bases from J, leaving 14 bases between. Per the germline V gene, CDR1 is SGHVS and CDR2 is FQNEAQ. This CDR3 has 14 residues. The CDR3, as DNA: TGTGCCAGCAGCACCGTGACAGTTTACTACGAGCAGTACTTC. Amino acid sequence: CASSTVTVYYEQYF.

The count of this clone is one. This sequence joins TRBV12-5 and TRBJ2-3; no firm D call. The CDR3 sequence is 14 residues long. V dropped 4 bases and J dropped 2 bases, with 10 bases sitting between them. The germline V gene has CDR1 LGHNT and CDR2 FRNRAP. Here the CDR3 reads CASGSPTPTDTQYF. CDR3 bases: TGTGCTAGTGGTTCCCCCACACCCACAGATACGCAGTATTTT.

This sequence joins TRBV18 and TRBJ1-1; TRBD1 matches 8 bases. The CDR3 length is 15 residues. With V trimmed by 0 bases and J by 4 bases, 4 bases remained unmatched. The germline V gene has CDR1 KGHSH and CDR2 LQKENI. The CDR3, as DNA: TGTGCCAGCTCACCACCGAACAGGGGGTCCACTGAAGCTTTCTTT. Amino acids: CASSPPNRGSTEAFF.